This T cell receptor (beta chain) was captured in a study of beta chain features in type 1 diabetes. About this clone itself: Its antigen is unknown.

The study reverse transcribed the entire isolated RNA, so it sequenced expressed TCRB transcripts. Assay used: immunoSEQ multiplex PCR; TCRdb lists only in-frame clones, some missing. The table shows some 330,000 clones, with around 12% occurring only once. Study results and caveats: A moderate, significant TCRB CDR3 shortening appeared in type 1 diabetes across four CD4+ subsets.

After removal of 4 bases from V and 15 bases from J, the junction contained 10 bases not matched to a gene. CDR1 and CDR2 from the germline V gene are MRHNA and SNTAGT. CDR3 length: 13 amino acids. The sample taken for sequencing was naive CD4+ T cells from blood. The sequence was collected from a young woman with type 1 diabetes. The chain uses TRBV6-4 and TRBJ2-1, with 9 bases aligning to TRBD2. CDR3 DNA: TGTGCCAGCAGTGTCATCGAGGGACTAGCTCTGTTCTTC. Amino acids: CASSVIEGLALFF.